This T cell receptor (beta chain) was documented in a study of T cell repertoires in cytomegalovirus infection. As for the study in general: Matching HLA type and CMV infection were both indicated by public TCR beta signatures.

As for this clonotype: The antigen is undetermined.

The CDR3 has 15 amino acids. Germline V lookup: CDR1 LNHDA, CDR2 SQIVND (reference sequence). Trimming at V came to 4 bases and at J to 6 bases, leaving 9 bases not matched to a gene. MiXCR was run by TCRdb on the reads, yielding one entry per CDR3 protein. The sample holds roughly 990,000 distinct CDR3 sequences, approximately 31% seen once. This clonotype originated in a human donor in good health (CMV status not recorded). Some clones in this sample may be carry-over from other donors' samples. The chain combines TRBV19 with TRBJ2-1, with 7 positions matching TRBD1. The input for sequencing was cultured CD8+ T cells from PBMCs, taken from culture after CMV antigen stimulation. CDR3 in amino acids: CASSTFSTGPNEQFF. CDR3 in DNA: TGTGCCAGTAGTACCTTCTCGACAGGGCCCAATGAGCAGTTCTTC.